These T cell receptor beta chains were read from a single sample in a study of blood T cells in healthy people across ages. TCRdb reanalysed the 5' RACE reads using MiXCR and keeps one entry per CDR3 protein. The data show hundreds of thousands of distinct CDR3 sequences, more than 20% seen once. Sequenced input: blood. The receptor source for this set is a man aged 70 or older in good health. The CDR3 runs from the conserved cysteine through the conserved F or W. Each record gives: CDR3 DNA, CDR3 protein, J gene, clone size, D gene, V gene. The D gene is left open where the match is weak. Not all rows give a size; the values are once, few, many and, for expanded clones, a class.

CDR3 DNA: TGCAGTGCTAGAGAAGGGGGCAAGCACGAGCAGTACTTC; CDR3 protein: CSAREGGKHEQYF; J gene: TRBJ2-7; clone size: NA; D gene: TRBD1; V gene: TRBV20-1
CDR3 DNA: TGCGCCAGCAGCTTAGCCACTAGGGGTGAGCAGTTCTTC; CDR3 protein: CASSLATRGEQFF; J gene: TRBJ2-1; clone size: NA; D gene: NA; V gene: TRBV5-1
CDR3 DNA: TGCGCCAGCAGCCAAGGAGTGGATCCAGATACGCAGTATTTT; CDR3 protein: CASSQGVDPDTQYF; J gene: TRBJ2-3; clone size: few; D gene: NA; V gene: TRBV4-1
CDR3 DNA: TGTGCCAGCAGTTTACAGGCTGGGGCCAACGTCCTGACTTTC; CDR3 protein: CASSLQAGANVLTF; J gene: TRBJ2-6; clone size: few; D gene: NA; V gene: TRBV27
CDR3 DNA: TGTGCCAGCAGCTTCGGGGCCAGCTCCTACAATGAGCAGTTCTTC; CDR3 protein: CASSFGASSYNEQFF; J gene: TRBJ2-1; clone size: few; D gene: NA; V gene: TRBV7-9
CDR3 DNA: TGCAGTGCTAGAGGCAACAGGGGGGACTACAATGAGCAGTTCTTC; CDR3 protein: CSARGNRGDYNEQFF; J gene: TRBJ2-1; clone size: NA; D gene: TRBD1; V gene: TRBV20-1
CDR3 DNA: TGTGCCAGCAGCCAAGAGGGGACTAGCATGTACGAGCAGTACTTC; CDR3 protein: CASSQEGTSMYEQYF; J gene: TRBJ2-7; clone size: NA; D gene: TRBD2; V gene: TRBV3-1
CDR3 DNA: TGTGCCAGCAGCTCCCTCCCGGGGGATGGCTACACCTTC; CDR3 protein: CASSSLPGDGYTF; J gene: TRBJ1-2; clone size: few; D gene: NA; V gene: TRBV3-1
CDR3 DNA: TGTGCCAGCAGTCAATCCGACAACTACGAGCAGTACTTC; CDR3 protein: CASSQSDNYEQYF; J gene: TRBJ2-7; clone size: few; D gene: NA; V gene: TRBV7-2
CDR3 DNA: TGTGCCTGGAGTGGCCACAGGGGCACAGATACGCAGTATTTT; CDR3 protein: CAWSGHRGTDTQYF; J gene: TRBJ2-3; clone size: NA; D gene: NA; V gene: TRBV30
CDR3 DNA: TGCGCCAGCAGCTTGGTTTTAGCGGGAGGAGAAGAGCAGTTCTTC; CDR3 protein: CASSLVLAGGEEQFF; J gene: TRBJ2-1; clone size: NA; D gene: TRBD2; V gene: TRBV5-1
CDR3 DNA: TGTGCCAGCTCTGCAGTTCTAGTTTTGAGGGGAACCCACGAGCAGTACTTC; CDR3 protein: CASSAVLVLRGTHEQYF; J gene: TRBJ2-7; clone size: NA; D gene: NA; V gene: TRBV18
CDR3 DNA: TGTGCCAGCAGGCAACAGGGGTACAATGAGCAGTTCTTC; CDR3 protein: CASRQQGYNEQFF; J gene: TRBJ2-1; clone size: NA; D gene: TRBD1; V gene: TRBV2
CDR3 DNA: TGCAGCGTTGCGGCTAGCGGGCCCTCAGATACGCAGTATTTT; CDR3 protein: CSVAASGPSDTQYF; J gene: TRBJ2-3; clone size: few; D gene: TRBD2; V gene: TRBV29-1
CDR3 DNA: TGTGCCAGCAGCGACCCCCACAGCAGAAGCACAGATACGCAGTATTTT; CDR3 protein: CASSDPHSRSTDTQYF; J gene: TRBJ2-3; clone size: NA; D gene: NA; V gene: TRBV9
CDR3 DNA: TGTGCCAGCAGCGTAGGACTGGCCGTTCAGTACTTC; CDR3 protein: CASSVGLAVQYF; J gene: TRBJ2-4; clone size: NA; D gene: NA; V gene: TRBV11-2
CDR3 DNA: TGTGCCAGTAGTATCCGTTCAAACTCCTACAATGAGCAGTTCTTC; CDR3 protein: CASSIRSNSYNEQFF; J gene: TRBJ2-1; clone size: NA; D gene: NA; V gene: TRBV19
CDR3 DNA: TGCGCCAGCAGCGATAGCGGGACCTCCTACAATGAGCAGTTCTTC; CDR3 protein: CASSDSGTSYNEQFF; J gene: TRBJ2-1; clone size: few; D gene: TRBD2; V gene: TRBV5-1
CDR3 DNA: TGTGCCAGCAGTGAAGGCGGGACAGGGGTTCGAGAGACCCAGTACTTC; CDR3 protein: CASSEGGTGVRETQYF; J gene: TRBJ2-5; clone size: NA; D gene: TRBD1; V gene: TRBV6-1
CDR3 DNA: TGTGCCAGCAGTTCTCCCGGGACCGGAATTTACGAGCAGTACTTC; CDR3 protein: CASSSPGTGIYEQYF; J gene: TRBJ2-7; clone size: NA; D gene: NA; V gene: TRBV7-2
CDR3 DNA: TGTGCCAGCAGTGACGAGATCGGGCAGCCCCTCACCTTC; CDR3 protein: CASSDEIGQPLTF; J gene: TRBJ2-1; clone size: NA; D gene: NA; V gene: TRBV6-4
CDR3 DNA: TGTGCCATCAGCCCTACTCGGAACACCGGGGAGCTGTTTTTT; CDR3 protein: CAISPTRNTGELFF; J gene: TRBJ2-2; clone size: NA; D gene: NA; V gene: TRBV10-3
CDR3 DNA: TGCAGTGCTAGAAGGACTAGCGGGGATTCCTACGAGCAGTACTTC; CDR3 protein: CSARRTSGDSYEQYF; J gene: TRBJ2-7; clone size: NA; D gene: TRBD2; V gene: TRBV20-1
CDR3 DNA: TGTGCCAGCAGCCCCCGGCGGGGCTCCTACAATGAGCAGTTCTTC; CDR3 protein: CASSPRRGSYNEQFF; J gene: TRBJ2-1; clone size: many; D gene: NA; V gene: TRBV7-9
CDR3 DNA: TGCAGTGCTGGGCAAGGGGGGACCTACAATGAGCAGTTCTTC; CDR3 protein: CSAGQGGTYNEQFF; J gene: TRBJ2-1; clone size: few; D gene: NA; V gene: TRBV20-1